This TCR beta chain is from a study of blood T cell repertoires in COVID-19 (dated by TCRdb to 2019 to 2021). Describing the broader study: Samples from collaborators originated in the United States, Italy and Spain and spanned both the acute and convalescent phases of COVID-19. The material from the prospective study consisted of cDNA or gDNA derived from T cells, B-cell-depleted T cells, or PBMCs. Deeply sampled blood TCRbeta repertoires from subjects exposed to, actively infected with, or recovered from COVID-19 were included in the dataset. A freely available public database, intended as a resource for researchers studying the immune response to SARS-CoV-2, is where the repertoires were released. Samples came from the ongoing ImmuneRACE study (first 160 participants) plus 1,254 subjects from 6 global collaborators. Nearly every sample came with metadata listing a de-identified subject ID, COVID-19 status, age in years and sex. HLA class I and class II types, where available, came from metadata supplied by the sample provider rather than from assay-based typing. Points the paper makes about the study in general: The quantity of clinical and demographic metadata differed by source and by participant and was supplied without curation.

Collaborating institutions collected whole blood in K2EDTA tubes following their own protocols. For TCRbeta analysis, collaborators shipped samples as frozen whole blood, isolated PBMCs, or DNA extracted from either of those sample types. TCRbeta CDR3 regions were amplified from genomic DNA using the immunoSEQ Assay, a bias-controlled multiplex PCR. As for the authors' bioinformatics: The number of nucleated cells in each sample was estimated from the amplification of reference gene primers within the assay. Sequence reads were collapsed and filtered to measure the absolute abundance of every unique TCRbeta CDR3 rearrangement. For each sample, productive Simpson clonality was calculated as the square root of Simpson's diversity index over productive rearrangements. Sourced from immuneACCESS, this table was stored by TCRdb with only in-frame sequences that have V and J called. A share of the clones is absent; for the studies checked, an unresolved V gene accounts for under half, and the remainder has no known explanation. V, J and clone size were drawn from that table, and D and trimming were deduced from the DNA. This sample lists about 130,000 clones; 80% to 90% were detected once. The top ten constitute approximately 3.6% of the sample.

As concerns this clone: Its target antigen remains unknown. Within one base of it there is no much larger clone, and no base qualities were kept.

Looking up the germline V gene yields CDR1 SGHRS and CDR2 YFSETQ. V and J are truncated by 0 bases and 4 bases respectively, leaving an intervening sequence of 14 bases. The CDR3 runs 16 amino acids, cysteine and phenylalanine included. The DNA shown is the 48-base CDR3, in frame from base 1. The chain links TRBV5-1 with TRBJ2-1; TRBD2 is possibly the D segment (7 matching bases). The specimen sequenced was peripheral blood. The receptor was derived from a woman in her sixties or seventies with acute or convalescent COVID-19. The CDR3: CASSLAAGAGYNEQFF. The nucleotide sequence is TGCGCCAGCAGCTTGGCCGCGGGGGCGGGATACAATGAGCAGTTCTTC.